This T cell receptor (beta chain) was retrieved from a study of T cells in narcolepsy. The data were produced by immunoSEQ multiplex PCR, yet TCRdb's version contains in-frame clones alone and is incomplete. The table records about 27,000 clones, 75% to 80% of them present only once. This clone was seen a few times. Trimming cost V 6 bases and J 4 bases, with 8 bases left between them. The CDR3 loop spans 12 amino acids. Germline V gene data show CDR1 as KGHSH and CDR2 as LQKENI. The receptor's source is a human donor with narcolepsy. The rearrangement uses TRBV18 and TRBJ2-3, with D perhaps TRBD2 (5 bases). The material sequenced was CD45RA- memory CD4+ T cells from PBMCs. The chain's CDR3 is CASSEGADTQYF. The CDR3, as DNA: TGTGCCAGCTCCGAGGGCGCAGATACGCAGTATTTT.